The rows below give T cell receptor beta chains drawn from one sample of a study of vaccination and CD4 T cells after COVID-19. Antigens for these TCRs are unknown. TCRdb called the PCR reads again in MiXCR, with one record for every CDR3 protein. The table records some 25,000 distinct CDR3 sequences, over 60% of them present only once. The sample was CD4+ T cells from blood, cultured in vitro. These receptors all come from a human donor who had recovered from COVID-19. Both conserved end residues are part of each CDR3. Fields, in order: clone size, V gene, J gene, D gene, CDR3 DNA, CDR3 protein. D genes are given only for firm matches. The size of a clone is reported for some rows only, either as once, few or many, or as a class for expanded clones.

NA	TRBV27	TRBJ1-5	TRBD1	TGTGCCAGCAGTCAACGACAGGGGGCTGGGCAGCCCCAGCATTTT	CASSQRQGAGQPQHF
NA	TRBV20-1	TRBJ2-3	NA	TGCAGTGCTAGGCCAGAGACTACGCAGTATTTT	CSARPETTQYF
few	TRBV24-1	TRBJ2-2	TRBD2	TGTGCCACCAGTCTTCAGCGGGAGGGCCTCAACGGGGAGCTGTTTTTT	CATSLQREGLNGELFF
NA	TRBV4-3	TRBJ2-5	TRBD1	TGCGCCAGCAGCCAAGCCTCGACAGGGGTGAAAGAGACCCAGTACTTC	CASSQASTGVKETQYF
NA	TRBV20-1	TRBJ1-2	NA	TGCAGTGCTAGAGTACAGGGTCAGGATGGCTACACCTTC	CSARVQGQDGYTF
NA	TRBV19	TRBJ1-5	NA	TGTGCCAGTAGTATCCGGGGGAACCAGTATAGCAATCAGCCCCAGCATTTT	CASSIRGNQYSNQPQHF
NA	TRBV4-1	TRBJ1-2	TRBD1	TGCGCCAGCAGCCAAGGGTCCAGGGGGCTAAATGGCTACACCTTC	CASSQGSRGLNGYTF
NA	TRBV28	TRBJ2-5	NA	TGTGCCGCCGACTCCCCCGAAGAGACCCAGTACTTC	CAADSPEETQYF
NA	TRBV5-4	TRBJ2-5	NA	TGTGCCAGCAGCTTGATATTATCGGAAGAGACCCAGTACTTC	CASSLILSEETQYF
NA	TRBV10-3	TRBJ1-5	NA	TGTGCCATCAGGGGGGACCTCAATCAGCCCCAGCATTTT	CAIRGDLNQPQHF
NA	TRBV10-3	TRBJ1-2	NA	TGTGCCATGGGATCCGGGAGGCCTCCCTATGGCTACACCTTC	CAMGSGRPPYGYTF
NA	TRBV6-1	TRBJ2-1	NA	TGTGCCAGCATCCACTCAGGGGGAGGTATTCCGTTCTTC	CASIHSGGGIPFF